Below are 2 T cell receptor beta chains sequenced from a single sample in a study of blood T cell repertoires in COVID-19. The table came from immunoSEQ multiplex PCR; TCRdb's copy has only in-frame clones and leaves some out. The sample carries almost 30,000 clones, 89% recorded once. Sequences were obtained from peripheral blood. All receptors derive from a human donor in a cohort sampled during active COVID-19.

The chain couples TRBV9 to TRBJ2-7, with D possibly TRBD1 on 5 matching bases. Deletions cut 0 bases from V and 3 bases from J, with 10 bases between. CDR3 length equals 14 residues. CDR1 and CDR2 from the germline V gene are SGDLS and YYNGEE. CDR3 nucleotides: TGTGCCAGCAGCGTAGGAGCAGGGTTCTACGAGCAGTACTTC. Amino acids: CASSVGAGFYEQYF.

The V and J genes are TRBV6-5 and TRBJ2-1; TRBD1 agrees at 11 bases. The CDR3 covers 15 residues. V trimming: 2 bases; J trimming: 3 bases; junction bases outside the gene matches: 0. Germline V CDR1 and CDR2: MNHEY, SVGAGI. The CDR3 sequence: CASSYGTGGYNEQFF. As DNA, the CDR3 is TGTGCCAGCAGTTACGGGACAGGGGGCTACAATGAGCAGTTCTTC.